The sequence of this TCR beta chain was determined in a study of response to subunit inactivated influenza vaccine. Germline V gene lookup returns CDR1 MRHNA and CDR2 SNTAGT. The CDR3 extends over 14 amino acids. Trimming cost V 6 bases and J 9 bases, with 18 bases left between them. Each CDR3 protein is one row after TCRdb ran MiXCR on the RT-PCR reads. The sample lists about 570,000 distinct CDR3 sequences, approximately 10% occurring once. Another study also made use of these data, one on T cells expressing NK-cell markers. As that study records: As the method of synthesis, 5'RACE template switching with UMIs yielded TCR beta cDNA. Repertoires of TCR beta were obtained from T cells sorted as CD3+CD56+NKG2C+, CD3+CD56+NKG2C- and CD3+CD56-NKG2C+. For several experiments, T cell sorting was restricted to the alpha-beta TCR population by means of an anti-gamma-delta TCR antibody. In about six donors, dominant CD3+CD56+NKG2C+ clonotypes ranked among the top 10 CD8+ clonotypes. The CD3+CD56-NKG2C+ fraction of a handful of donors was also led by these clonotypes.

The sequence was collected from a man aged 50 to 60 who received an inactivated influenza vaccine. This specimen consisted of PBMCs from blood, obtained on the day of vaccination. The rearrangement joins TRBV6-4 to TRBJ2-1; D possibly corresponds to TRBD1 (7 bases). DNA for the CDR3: TGTGCCAGCAGAGGGGGGACAGCGTCCGGTGAGCAGTTCTTC. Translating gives CASRGGTASGEQFF.